This T cell receptor (beta chain) was sequenced for a study of T cell responses to AZD1222 COVID-19 vaccine. Notes on the study in general: Donor demographics were predominantly white British with a female majority; clonal diversity may be underestimated. Only six people who got AZD1222 tested seropositive at baseline.

The V and J ends lost 2 bases and 5 bases respectively, with 12 bases between them. The CDR3 is made up of 15 amino acids. CDR1 and CDR2 (germline): MDHEN, SYDVKM. The assay was immunoSEQ multiplex PCR, and TCRdb's table has in-frame clones only and misses some. The data hold 95,000 to 100,000 clones, with approximately 91% observed a single time. With regard to this clone: What it recognizes is unknown.

Material: peripheral blood, obtained 28 days after the second AZD1222 dose. The chain links TRBV28 to TRBJ2-2; D is unresolved. The sequence was collected from an adult who received the AZD1222 COVID-19 vaccine. For the CDR3, the DNA is TGTGCCAGCAGTTTAGGTTGGTTGAAGACCGGGGAGCTGTTTTTT. This gives the protein CASSLGWLKTGELFF.